This paragraph reports one T cell receptor beta chain. MiXCR was run by TCRdb on the 5' RACE reads, yielding one entry per CDR3 protein. This sample has under 600,000 distinct CDR3 sequences, with 21% found just once. The CDR3 loop spans 17 amino acids. V was pared by 0 bases and J by 0 bases, with 6 bases of the junction left unmatched. The V gene's germline CDR1 is LGHNT and CDR2 FRNRAP. This sample stems from a study of T cells after yellow fever vaccination. The material was PBMCs, obtained roughly 23 days after the first yellow fever vaccination. V and J are TRBV12-5 and TRBJ2-3; 7 bases are a match to TRBD2. The clonotype originates from a man aged 18 to 30 who received the YFV17D yellow fever vaccine. The CDR3 coding sequence is TGTGCTAGTGGTTTGGTAGGGGAGGGCGTGAGCACAGATACGCAGTATTTT. It translates to CASGLVGEGVSTDTQYF.